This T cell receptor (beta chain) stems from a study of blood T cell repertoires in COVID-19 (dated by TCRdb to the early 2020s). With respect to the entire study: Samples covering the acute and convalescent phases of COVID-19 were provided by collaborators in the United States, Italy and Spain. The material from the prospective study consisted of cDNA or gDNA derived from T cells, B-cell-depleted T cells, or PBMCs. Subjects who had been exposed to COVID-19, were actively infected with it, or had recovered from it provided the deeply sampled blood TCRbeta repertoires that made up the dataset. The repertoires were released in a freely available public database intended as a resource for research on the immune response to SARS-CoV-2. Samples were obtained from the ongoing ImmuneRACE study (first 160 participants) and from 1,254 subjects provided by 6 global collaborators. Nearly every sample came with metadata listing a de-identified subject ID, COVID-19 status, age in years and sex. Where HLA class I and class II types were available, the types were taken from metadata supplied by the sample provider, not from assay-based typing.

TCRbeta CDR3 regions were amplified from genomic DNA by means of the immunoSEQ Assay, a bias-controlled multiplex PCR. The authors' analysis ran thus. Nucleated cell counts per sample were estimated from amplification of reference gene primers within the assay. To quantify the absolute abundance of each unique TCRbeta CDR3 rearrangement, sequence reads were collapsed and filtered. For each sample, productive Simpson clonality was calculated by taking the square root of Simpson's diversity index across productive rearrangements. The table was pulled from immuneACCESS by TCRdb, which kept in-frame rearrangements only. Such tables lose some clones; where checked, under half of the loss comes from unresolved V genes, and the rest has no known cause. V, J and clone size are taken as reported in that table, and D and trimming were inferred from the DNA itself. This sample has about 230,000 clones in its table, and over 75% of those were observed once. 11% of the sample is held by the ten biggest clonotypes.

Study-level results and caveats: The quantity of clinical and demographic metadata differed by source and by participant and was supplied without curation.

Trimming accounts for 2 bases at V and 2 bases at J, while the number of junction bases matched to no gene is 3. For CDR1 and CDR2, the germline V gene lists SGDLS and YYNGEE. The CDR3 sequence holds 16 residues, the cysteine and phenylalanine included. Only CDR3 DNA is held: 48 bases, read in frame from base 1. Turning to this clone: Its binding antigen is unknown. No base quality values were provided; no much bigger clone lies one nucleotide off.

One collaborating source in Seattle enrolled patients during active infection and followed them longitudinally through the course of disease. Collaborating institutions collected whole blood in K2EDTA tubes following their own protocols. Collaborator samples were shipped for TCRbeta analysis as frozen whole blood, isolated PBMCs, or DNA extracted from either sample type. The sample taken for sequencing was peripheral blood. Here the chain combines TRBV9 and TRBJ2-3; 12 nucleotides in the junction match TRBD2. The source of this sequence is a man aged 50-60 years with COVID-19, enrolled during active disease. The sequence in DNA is TGTGCCAGCAGCGTGACTAGCGGGAGTAACACAGATACGCAGTATTTT. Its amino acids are CASSVTSGSNTDTQYF.